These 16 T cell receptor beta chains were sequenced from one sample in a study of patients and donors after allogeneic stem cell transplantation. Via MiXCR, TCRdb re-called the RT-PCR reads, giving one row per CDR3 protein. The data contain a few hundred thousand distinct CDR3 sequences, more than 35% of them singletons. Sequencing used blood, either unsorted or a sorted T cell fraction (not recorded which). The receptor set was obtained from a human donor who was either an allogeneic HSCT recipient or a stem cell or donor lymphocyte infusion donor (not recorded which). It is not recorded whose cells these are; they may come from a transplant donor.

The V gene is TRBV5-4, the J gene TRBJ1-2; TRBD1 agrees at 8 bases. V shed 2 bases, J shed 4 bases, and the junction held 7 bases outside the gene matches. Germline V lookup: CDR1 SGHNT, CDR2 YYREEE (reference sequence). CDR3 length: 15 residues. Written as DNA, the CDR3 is TGTGCCAGCAGCTTCCGACAGGGGACGGCCTATGGCTACACCTTC. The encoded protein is CASSFRQGTAYGYTF.

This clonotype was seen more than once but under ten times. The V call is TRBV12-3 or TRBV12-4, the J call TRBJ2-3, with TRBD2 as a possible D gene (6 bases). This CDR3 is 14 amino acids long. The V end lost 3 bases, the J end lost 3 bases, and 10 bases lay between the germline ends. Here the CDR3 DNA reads TGTGCCAGCAGTTTGGGAGGTTATACAGATACGCAGTATTTT. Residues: CASSLGGYTDTQYF.

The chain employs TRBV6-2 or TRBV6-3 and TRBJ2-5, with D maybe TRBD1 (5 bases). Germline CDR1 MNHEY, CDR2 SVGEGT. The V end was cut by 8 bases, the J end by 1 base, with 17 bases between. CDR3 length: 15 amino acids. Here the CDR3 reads CASHGRWGLQETQYF. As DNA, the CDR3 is TGTGCCAGCCATGGTCGTTGGGGCCTCCAAGAGACCCAGTACTTC.

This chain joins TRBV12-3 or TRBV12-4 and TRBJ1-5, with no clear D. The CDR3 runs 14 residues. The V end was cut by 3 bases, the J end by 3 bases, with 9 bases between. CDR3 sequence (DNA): TGTGCCAGCAGTTTGGCAGGAATCAATCAGCCCCAGCATTTT. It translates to CASSLAGINQPQHF.

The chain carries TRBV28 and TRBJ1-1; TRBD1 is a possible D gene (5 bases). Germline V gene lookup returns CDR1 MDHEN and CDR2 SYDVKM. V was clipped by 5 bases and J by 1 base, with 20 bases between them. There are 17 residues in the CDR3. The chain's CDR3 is CASSLLYGAGPNTEAFF. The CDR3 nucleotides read TGTGCCAGCAGTCTTCTTTACGGGGCAGGTCCGAACACTGAAGCTTTCTTT.

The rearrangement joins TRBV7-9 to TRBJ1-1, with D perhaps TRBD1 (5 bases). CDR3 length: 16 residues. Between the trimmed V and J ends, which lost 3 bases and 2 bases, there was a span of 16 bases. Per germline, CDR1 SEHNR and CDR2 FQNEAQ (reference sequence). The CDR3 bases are TGTGCCAGCAGCTTTCCGGAGGGACTGCTTAACACTGAAGCTTTCTTT. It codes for CASSFPEGLLNTEAFF. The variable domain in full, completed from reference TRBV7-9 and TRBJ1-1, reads DTGVSQNPRHKITKRGQNVTFRCDPISEHNRLYWYRQTLGQGPEFLTYFQNEAQLEKSRLLSDRFSAERPKGSFSTLEIQRTEQGDSAMYLCASSFPEGLLNTEAFFGQGTRLTVV.

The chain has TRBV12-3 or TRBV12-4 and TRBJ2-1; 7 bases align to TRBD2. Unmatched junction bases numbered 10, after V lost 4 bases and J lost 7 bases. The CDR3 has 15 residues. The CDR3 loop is CASSSRAGVENEQFF. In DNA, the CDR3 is TGTGCCAGCAGTTCAAGGGCGGGGGTTGAGAATGAGCAGTTCTTC.

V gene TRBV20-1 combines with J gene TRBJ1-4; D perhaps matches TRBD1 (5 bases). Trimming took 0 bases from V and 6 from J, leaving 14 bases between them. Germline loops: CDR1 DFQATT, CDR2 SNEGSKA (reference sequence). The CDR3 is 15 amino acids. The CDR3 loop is CSARDPGRVDEKLFF. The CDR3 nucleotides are TGCAGTGCTAGAGATCCCGGCAGGGTCGATGAAAAACTGTTTTTT.

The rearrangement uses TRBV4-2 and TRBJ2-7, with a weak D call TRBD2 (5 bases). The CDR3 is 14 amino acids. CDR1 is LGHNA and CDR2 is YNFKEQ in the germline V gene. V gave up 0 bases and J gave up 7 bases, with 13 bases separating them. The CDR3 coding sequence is TGTGCCAGCAGCCAAGATCACCGGTCGGGGGAGCAGTACTTC. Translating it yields CASSQDHRSGEQYF.

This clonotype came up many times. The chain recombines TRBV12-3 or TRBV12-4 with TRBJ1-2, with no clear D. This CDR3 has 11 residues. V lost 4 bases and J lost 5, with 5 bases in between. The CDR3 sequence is CASSSSYGYTF. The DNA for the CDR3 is TGTGCCAGCAGTTCGTCGTATGGCTACACCTTC.

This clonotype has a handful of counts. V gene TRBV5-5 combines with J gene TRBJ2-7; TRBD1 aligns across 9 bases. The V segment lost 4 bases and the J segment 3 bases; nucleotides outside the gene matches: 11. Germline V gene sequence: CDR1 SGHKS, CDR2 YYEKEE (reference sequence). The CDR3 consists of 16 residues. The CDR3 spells CASSMQLGQGFYEQYF. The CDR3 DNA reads TGTGCCAGCAGCATGCAGTTGGGACAGGGTTTCTACGAGCAGTACTTC.

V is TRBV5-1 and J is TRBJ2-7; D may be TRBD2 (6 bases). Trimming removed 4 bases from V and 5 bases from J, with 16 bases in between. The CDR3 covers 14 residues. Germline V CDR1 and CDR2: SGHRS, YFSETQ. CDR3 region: CASSAQVRGDEQYF. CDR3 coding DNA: TGCGCCAGCAGCGCCCAGGTGCGGGGAGACGAGCAGTACTTC.

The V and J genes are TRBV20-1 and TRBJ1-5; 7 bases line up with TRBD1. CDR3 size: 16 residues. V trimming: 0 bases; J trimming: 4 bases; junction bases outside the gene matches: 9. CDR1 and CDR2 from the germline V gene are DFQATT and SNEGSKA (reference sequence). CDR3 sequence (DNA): TGCAGTGCTAGAGAGGCGACAGGGTTTCGGAATCAGCCCCAGCATTTT. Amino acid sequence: CSAREATGFRNQPQHF.

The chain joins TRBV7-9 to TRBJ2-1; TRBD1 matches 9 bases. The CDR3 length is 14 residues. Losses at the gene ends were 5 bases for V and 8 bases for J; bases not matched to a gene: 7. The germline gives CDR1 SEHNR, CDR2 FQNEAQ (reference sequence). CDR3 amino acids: CASSLQGAGDEQFF. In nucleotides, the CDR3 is TGTGCCAGCAGCCTACAGGGGGCAGGGGATGAGCAGTTCTTC.

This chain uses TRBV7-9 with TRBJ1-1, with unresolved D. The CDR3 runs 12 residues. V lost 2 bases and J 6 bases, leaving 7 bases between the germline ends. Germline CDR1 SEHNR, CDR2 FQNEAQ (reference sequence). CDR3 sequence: CASSLMGAEAFF. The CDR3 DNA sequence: TGTGCCAGCAGCTTAATGGGAGCTGAAGCTTTCTTT. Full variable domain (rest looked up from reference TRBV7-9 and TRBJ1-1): DTGVSQNPRHKITKRGQNVTFRCDPISEHNRLYWYRQTLGQGPEFLTYFQNEAQLEKSRLLSDRFSAERPKGSFSTLEIQRTEQGDSAMYLCASSLMGAEAFFGQGTRLTVV.

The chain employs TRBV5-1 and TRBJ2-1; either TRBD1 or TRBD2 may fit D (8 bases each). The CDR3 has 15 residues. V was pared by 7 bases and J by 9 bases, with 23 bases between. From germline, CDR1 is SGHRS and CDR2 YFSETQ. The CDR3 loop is CASWQGASGQGEQFF. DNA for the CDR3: TGCGCCAGCTGGCAGGGGGCTAGCGGGCAGGGTGAGCAGTTCTTC.